This T cell receptor (beta chain) was recovered during a study of CD8 T cells in Susac syndrome (dated by TCRdb to 2018 to 2020). As for the study more broadly: The study used repertoire sequencing to test whether antigen drove CD8+ T cell activation and differentiation in Susac syndrome. What the work shows at the level of the full study, not this receptor alone: The number of individuals in the TCR sequencing and HLA analysis was recognized as being relatively small.

Peripheral blood CD8+ and CD4+ T cells from healthy donors, Susac syndrome patients and multiple sclerosis patients were profiled by high-throughput TCR beta sequencing. The healthy donors served as controls matched for age and sex. Bulk CD8+ and CD4+ T cells were purified magnetically by negative isolation, whereas CD8+ TEMRA cells were enriched by FACS. Blood was drawn into EDTA tubes, processed within 24 hours, and PBMCs were isolated by density gradient centrifugation. PBMCs intended for TCR sequencing were frozen in liquid nitrogen and were later thawed in a 37 degrees C water bath. The sorted or isolated CD4+, CD8+ and CD8+ TEMRA cells had a purity of 90% or higher. CDR1 and CDR2, looked up from the germline V gene, are KGHSY and FQNENV. Taken from cysteine to phenylalanine, the CDR3 has 14 residues. CDR3 DNA only is kept here, 42 bases in frame from base 1. Trimming costs V 2 bases and J 0 bases, and their ends lie 7 bases apart.

RNA was extracted using the RNeasy kit, and about 0.45 to 1 ug of the RNA was reverse transcribed with random hexamers. The immunoSEQ multiplex PCR assay, which covers 54 Vbeta and 13 Jbeta segments, was used to amplify TCR beta CDR3 regions. Bias from PCR amplification was corrected by using a synthetic template baseline for primer optimization and for computational correction. The study's processing was this. Reads were annotated to V, D and J genes according to IMGT and were analyzed with immunoSEQ Analyzer, with only productive sequences retained. To calculate clonality, Shannon entropy was normalized by log2 of the number of productive unique sequences and then subtracted from one. Public and private clones were assessed among the 100 most prevalent clones of each patient and control. Clones were defined as Susac-specific when absent from the healthy and MS cohorts, from over a thousand published viral clones and from other ImmuneACCESS disease sequences. The raw public reads went through TCRdb reprocessing: fastp at Q25, MiXCR clone calling, in-frame beta chains kept. Entries that share a CDR3 protein sequence are merged under the most common genes and DNA. None of the V and J calls come from the authors' own analysis; TCRdb made them. This sample has 150,000 to 200,000 distinct CDR3 sequences in its table, and around 93% of those were observed once. The leading ten clones occupy just over 0.13% of the sample.

Concerning this clonotype itself: Its specific antigen is unknown. Qualities for individual bases were not recorded, and no much larger clone is one base off.

The chain was built from TRBV16 and TRBJ2-5; no D gene call is confident. Material for sequencing was CD4+ T cells from PBMCs. This clonotype was sampled from a human donor in good health. The CDR3 is CASSQMTYQETQYF. The nucleotide sequence reads TGTGCCAGCAGCCAAATGACGTACCAAGAGACCCAGTACTTC.